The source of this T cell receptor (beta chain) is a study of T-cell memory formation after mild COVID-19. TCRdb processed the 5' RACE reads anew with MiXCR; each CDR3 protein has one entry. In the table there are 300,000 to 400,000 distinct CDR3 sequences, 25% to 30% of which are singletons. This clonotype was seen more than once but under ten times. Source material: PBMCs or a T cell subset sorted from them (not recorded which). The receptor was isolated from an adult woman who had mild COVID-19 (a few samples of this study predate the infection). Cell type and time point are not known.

CDR3 sequence (DNA): TGTGCCAGCAGCCAAGTCCCCTACGAGCAGTACTTC. Its protein product is CASSQVPYEQYF. The chain employs TRBV3-1 and TRBJ2-7; D not certain. The germline gives CDR1 LGHDT, CDR2 YNNKEL (reference sequence). V shed 1 base and J shed 2 bases, with 3 bases lying between them. The CDR3 contains 12 residues.